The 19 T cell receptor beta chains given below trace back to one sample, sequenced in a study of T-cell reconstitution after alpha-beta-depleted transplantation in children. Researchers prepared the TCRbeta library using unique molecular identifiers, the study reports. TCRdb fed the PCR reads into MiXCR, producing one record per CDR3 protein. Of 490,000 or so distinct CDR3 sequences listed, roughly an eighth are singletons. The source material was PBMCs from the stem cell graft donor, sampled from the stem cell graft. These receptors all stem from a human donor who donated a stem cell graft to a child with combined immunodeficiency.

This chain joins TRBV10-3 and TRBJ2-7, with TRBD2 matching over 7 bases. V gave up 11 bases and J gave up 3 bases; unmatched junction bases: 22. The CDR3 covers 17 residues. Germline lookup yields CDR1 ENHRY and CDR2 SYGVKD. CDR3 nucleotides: TGTGCCTTCAATCCGGGACTACCCATCCTAAGCGTCTACGAGCAGTACTTC. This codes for CAFNPGLPILSVYEQYF.

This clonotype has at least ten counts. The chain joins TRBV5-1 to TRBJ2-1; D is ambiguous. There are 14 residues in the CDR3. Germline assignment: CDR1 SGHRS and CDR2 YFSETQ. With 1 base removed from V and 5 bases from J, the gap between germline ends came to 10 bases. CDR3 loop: CASSLSQNHNEQFF. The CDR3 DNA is TGCGCCAGCAGCTTGTCGCAGAACCACAATGAGCAGTTCTTC.

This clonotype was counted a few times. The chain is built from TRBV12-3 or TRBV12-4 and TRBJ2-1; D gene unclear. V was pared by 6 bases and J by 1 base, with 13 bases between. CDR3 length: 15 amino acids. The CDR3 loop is CASRSDISSYNEQFF. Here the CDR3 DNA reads TGTGCCAGCAGATCCGACATTTCTTCCTACAATGAGCAGTTCTTC.

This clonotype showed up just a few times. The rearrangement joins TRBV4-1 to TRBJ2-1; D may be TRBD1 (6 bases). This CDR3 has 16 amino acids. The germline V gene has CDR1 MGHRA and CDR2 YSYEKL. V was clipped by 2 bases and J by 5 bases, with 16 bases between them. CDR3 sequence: CASSQLTGFTHNEQFF. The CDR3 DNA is TGCGCCAGCAGCCAATTGACAGGTTTCACACACAATGAGCAGTTCTTC.

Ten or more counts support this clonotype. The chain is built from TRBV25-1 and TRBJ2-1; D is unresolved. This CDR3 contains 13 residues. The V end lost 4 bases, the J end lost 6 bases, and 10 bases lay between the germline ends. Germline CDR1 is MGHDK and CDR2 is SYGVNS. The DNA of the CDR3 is TGTGCCAGCAGTGCCGCGCGTAGCAATGAGCAGTTCTTC. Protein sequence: CASSAARSNEQFF.

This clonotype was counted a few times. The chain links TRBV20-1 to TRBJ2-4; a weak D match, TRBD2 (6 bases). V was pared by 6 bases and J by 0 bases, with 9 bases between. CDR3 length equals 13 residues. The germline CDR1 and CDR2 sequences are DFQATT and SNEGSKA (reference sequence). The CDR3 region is CSALGLAKNIQYF. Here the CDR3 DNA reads TGCAGTGCCTTGGGACTAGCCAAAAACATTCAGTACTTC.

CDR3: CAWSQGSRNTIYF. The CDR3 coding sequence is TGTGCCTGGAGCCAGGGATCAAGAAACACCATATATTTT. This sequence joins TRBV30 and TRBJ1-3, with D possibly TRBD1 on 5 matching bases. The CDR3 runs 13 residues. Trimming removed 3 bases from V and 5 bases from J, with 11 bases in between. Germline V gives CDR1 GTSNPN, CDR2 SVGIG (reference sequence). Based on the CDR3 plus reference TRBV30 and TRBJ1-3, the full variable domain is SQTIHQWPATLVQPVGSPLSLECTVEGTSNPNLYWYRQAAGRGLQLLFYSVGIGQISSEVPQNLSASRPQDRQFILSSKKLLLSDSGFYLCAWSQGSRNTIYFGEGSWLTVV.

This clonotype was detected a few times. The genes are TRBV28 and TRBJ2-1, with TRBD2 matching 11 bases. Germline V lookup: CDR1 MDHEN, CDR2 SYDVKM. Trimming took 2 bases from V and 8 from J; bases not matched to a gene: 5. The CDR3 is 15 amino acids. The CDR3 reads CASSLALAGGYEQFF. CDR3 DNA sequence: TGTGCCAGCAGTTTAGCGCTAGCGGGGGGATATGAGCAGTTCTTC.

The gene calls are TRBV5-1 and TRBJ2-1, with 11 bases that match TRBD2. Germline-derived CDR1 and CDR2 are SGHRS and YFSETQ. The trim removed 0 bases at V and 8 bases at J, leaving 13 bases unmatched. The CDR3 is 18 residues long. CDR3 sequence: CASSLATYTSGRGYEQFF. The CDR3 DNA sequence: TGCGCCAGCAGCTTGGCAACCTATACTAGCGGGAGAGGCTATGAGCAGTTCTTC. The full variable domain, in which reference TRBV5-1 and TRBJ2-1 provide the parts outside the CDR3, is KAGVTQTPRYLIKTRGQQVTLSCSPISGHRSVSWYQQTPGQGLQFLFEYFSETQRNKGNFPGRFSGRQFSNSRSEMNVSTLELGDSALYLCASSLATYTSGRGYEQFFGPGTRLTVL.

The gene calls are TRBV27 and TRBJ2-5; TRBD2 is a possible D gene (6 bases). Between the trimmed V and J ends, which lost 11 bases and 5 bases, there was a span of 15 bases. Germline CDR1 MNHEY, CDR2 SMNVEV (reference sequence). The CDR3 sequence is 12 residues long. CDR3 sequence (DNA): TGTGCCGGTGGGAGGCCGGGGGAGACCCAGTACTTC. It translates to CAGGRPGETQYF.

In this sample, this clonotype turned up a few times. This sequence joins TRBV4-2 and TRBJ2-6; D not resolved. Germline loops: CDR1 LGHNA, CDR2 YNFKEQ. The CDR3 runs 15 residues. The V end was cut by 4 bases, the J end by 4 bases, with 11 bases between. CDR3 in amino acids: CASSLTQSGANVLTF. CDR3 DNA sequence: TGTGCCAGCAGCCTCACCCAATCCGGGGCCAACGTCCTGACTTTC.

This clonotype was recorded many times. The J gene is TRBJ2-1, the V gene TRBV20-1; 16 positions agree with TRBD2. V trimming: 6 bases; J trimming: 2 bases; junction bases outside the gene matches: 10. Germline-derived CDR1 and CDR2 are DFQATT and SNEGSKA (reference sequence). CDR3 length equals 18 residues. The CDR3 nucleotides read TGCAGTGCCACCTCCGGGACTAGCGGGAGGGGGGCCTACAATGAGCAGTTCTTC. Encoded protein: CSATSGTSGRGAYNEQFF.

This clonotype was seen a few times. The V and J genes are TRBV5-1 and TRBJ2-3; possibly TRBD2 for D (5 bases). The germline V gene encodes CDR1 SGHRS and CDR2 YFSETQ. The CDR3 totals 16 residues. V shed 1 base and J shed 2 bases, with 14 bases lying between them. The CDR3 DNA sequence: TGCGCCAGCAGCTTGATCGGCTCACTAGACACAGATACGCAGTATTTT. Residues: CASSLIGSLDTDTQYF.

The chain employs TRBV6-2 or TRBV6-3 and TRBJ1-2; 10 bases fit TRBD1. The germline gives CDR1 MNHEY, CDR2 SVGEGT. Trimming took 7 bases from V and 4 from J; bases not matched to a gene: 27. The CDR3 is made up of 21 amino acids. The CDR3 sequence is CASTHSAGQGLFDSPVYGYTF. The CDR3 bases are TGTGCCAGCACCCACTCGGCGGGACAGGGGTTATTCGATTCCCCCGTCTATGGCTACACCTTC.

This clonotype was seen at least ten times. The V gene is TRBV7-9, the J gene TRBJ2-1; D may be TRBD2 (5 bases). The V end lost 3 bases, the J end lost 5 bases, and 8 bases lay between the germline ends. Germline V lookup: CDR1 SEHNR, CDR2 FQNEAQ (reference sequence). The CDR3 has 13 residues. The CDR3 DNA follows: TGTGCCAGCAGCTTTTCGGGGAACAATGAGCAGTTCTTC. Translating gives CASSFSGNNEQFF.

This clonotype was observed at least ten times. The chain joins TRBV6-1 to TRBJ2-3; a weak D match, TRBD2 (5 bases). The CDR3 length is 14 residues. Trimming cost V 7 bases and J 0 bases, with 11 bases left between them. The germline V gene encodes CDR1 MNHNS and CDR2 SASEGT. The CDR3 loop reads CASMRDSSTDTQYF. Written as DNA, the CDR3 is TGTGCCAGCATGAGGGATTCTAGCACAGATACGCAGTATTTT.

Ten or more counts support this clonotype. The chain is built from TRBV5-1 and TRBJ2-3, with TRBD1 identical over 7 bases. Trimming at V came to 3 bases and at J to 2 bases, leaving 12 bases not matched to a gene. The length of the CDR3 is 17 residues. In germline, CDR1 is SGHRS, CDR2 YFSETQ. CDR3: CASSSPKTGKSTDTQYF. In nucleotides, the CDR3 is TGCGCCAGCAGCTCCCCCAAGACAGGGAAGTCCACAGATACGCAGTATTTT.

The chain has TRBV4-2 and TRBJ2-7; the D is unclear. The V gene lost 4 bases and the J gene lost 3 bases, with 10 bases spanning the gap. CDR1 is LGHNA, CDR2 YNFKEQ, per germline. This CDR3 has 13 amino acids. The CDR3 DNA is TGTGCCAGCAGCCCCGGGCCTCACTACGAGCAGTACTTC. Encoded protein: CASSPGPHYEQYF.

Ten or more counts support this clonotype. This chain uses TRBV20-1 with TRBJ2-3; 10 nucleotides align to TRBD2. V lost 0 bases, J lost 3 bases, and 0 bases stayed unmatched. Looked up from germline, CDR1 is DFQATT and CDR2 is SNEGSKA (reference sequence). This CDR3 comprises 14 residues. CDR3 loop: CSARELAGTDTQYF. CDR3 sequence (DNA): TGCAGTGCTAGAGAACTAGCGGGGACAGATACGCAGTATTTT.